Listed below are T cell receptor beta chains from one sample, sequenced in a study of blood T cell repertoires in COVID-19. TCRdb's copy holds only in-frame clones and misses some; the assay was immunoSEQ multiplex PCR. The sample has fewer than 350,000 clones; about 85% are singletons. Material for sequencing was PBMCs or T cells enriched from blood (not recorded which). The receptors stem from a woman in her 30s who had been exposed to COVID-19. Each CDR3 is given with its conserved first and last residue.

j_gene,v_gene,CDR3aa
TRBJ1-2,TRBV28,CASTLGIYGYTF
TRBJ1-2,TRBV28,CASSLRGMQGGSQSF
TRBJ2-1,TRBV5-1,CASSLRQGRGNEQFF
TRBJ2-1,TRBV9,CASSVRSGQNNEQFF
TRBJ2-7,TRBV11-3,CASSLGTGGEQYF
TRBJ2-3,TRBV7-2,CASSHGMRGGPDTQYF
TRBJ2-7,TRBV28,CASSLVGRGVYEQYF
TRBJ1-2,TRBV5-6,CASSFLDRGGGYTF
TRBJ2-5,TRBV19,CASSKQTSSQETQYF
TRBJ1-5,TRBV10-3,CAISELGTGKGNQPQHF
TRBJ1-2,TRBV30,CAWSIAYGYTF
TRBJ2-1,TRBV21-1,CASSNGAGGNEQFF
TRBJ2-1,TRBV27,CASSFRAGGPYSNEQFF
TRBJ2-1,TRBV7-9,CASSPGAVDEQFF
TRBJ2-7,TRBV28,CASRGDHRPYDF
TRBJ1-2,TRBV27,CASSPNPTGTNYGYTF
TRBJ2-3,TRBV5-1,CASSSSVGGPRSSDTQYF
TRBJ1-5,TRBV4-1,CASSSQTSGTGSNRHF
TRBJ2-2,TRBV5-4,CASRSGLAGGNTGELFF
TRBJ2-3,TRBV28,CASRMAPGTDTQYF
TRBJ2-1,TRBV18,CASSPVGGGSSYNEQFF
TRBJ1-3,TRBV28,CASSSTRSSGNTIYF
TRBJ1-2,TRBV6-1,CASSGNGQGSNYGYTF
TRBJ1-2,TRBV12-3/TRBV12-4,CASRGTESYGYTF
TRBJ1-2,TRBV27,CASRGQATNYGYTF
TRBJ1-2,TRBV2,CASSEGGLYGYTF
TRBJ1-3,TRBV3-1/TRBV3-2,CASSSRDRGNTIYF
TRBJ1-3,TRBV7-9,CASSPRQGSGNTIYF
TRBJ2-7,TRBV14,CASSQDQPGQGISYEQYF
TRBJ1-3,TRBV7-3,CASSLSPRAPDTIYF
TRBJ2-7,TRBV5-6,CASSLGQGAYEQYF
TRBJ1-5,TRBV19,CASRRDRVGNQPQHF
TRBJ1-4,TRBV5-1,CASSLGEGGNEKLFF
TRBJ1-1,TRBV27,CASSKNDRYTEAFF
TRBJ2-5,TRBV25-1,CASSGSSGSGETQYF
TRBJ2-2,TRBV9,CASSVGKHTGELFF
TRBJ1-1,TRBV9,CASSVGGTTEAFF
TRBJ2-2,TRBV3-1/TRBV3-2,CASSQDPRVTGELFF
TRBJ2-1,TRBV7-9,CASSWGLAGGSYNEQFF
TRBJ2-5,TRBV7-9,CASSPWTEQETQYF
TRBJ2-3,TRBV6-2/TRBV6-3,CASSYTSGGPDTQYF
TRBJ2-7,TRBV12-3/TRBV12-4,CASSSSYEQYF
TRBJ1-5,TRBV21-1,CASSKEGDSNQPQHF
TRBJ2-7,TRBV21-1,CASSIRDYEQYF
TRBJ1-5,TRBV5-6,CASTLWTGRLPQHF
TRBJ1-2,TRBV10-3,CAISGNAGQGANYGYTF
TRBJ2-7,TRBV6-2/TRBV6-3,CASSYGASDPLEQYF
TRBJ1-4,TRBV10-3,CAISAQGGHEKLFF
TRBJ1-3,TRBV5-1,CASSFKQGKAGNTIYF